This T cell receptor (beta chain) emerged from a study of blood T cell repertoires in COVID-19. Across the whole study: The United States, Italy and Spain were the sources of the acute and convalescent COVID-19 samples. PBMCs, B-cell-depleted T cells, or T cells were the source of the cDNA or gDNA that made up the material.

The CDR3 extends over 14 amino acids. Germline-derived CDR1 and CDR2 are MNHEY and SVGEGT. Trimming stripped 4 bases from V and 7 bases from J, with 14 bases between. As originally analysed: Amplifying reference gene primers gave estimates of nucleated cell counts. Repertoires were generated with immunoSEQ multiplex PCR, while TCRdb's copy carries only in-frame clones and drops some. V, J and clone size reflect that table, while D and trimming were determined from the DNA. The sample comprises tens of thousands of clones, 82% of which are singletons, and about 6.2% rests with the top ten. The clonotype was recovered from a human donor in a cohort sampled during active or convalescent COVID-19. The source material was peripheral blood. V usage is TRBV6-2 or TRBV6-3 and J usage is TRBJ2-1; no definite D call. CDR3 DNA: TGTGCCAGCAGTTCCAACCCCCCTAGGAATGAGCAGTTCTTC. This gives the protein CASSSNPPRNEQFF.